This TCR beta chain was sequenced in a study of response to subunit inactivated influenza vaccine. Broader study findings: Only a handful of new T cells, the authors suggested, are recruited with each seasonal influenza vaccination.

The CDR3 runs to 14 residues. V lost 4 bases, J lost 5 bases, and 14 bases lay in between. Germline V gene sequence: CDR1 SNHLY, CDR2 FYNNEI. MiXCR, run by TCRdb on the RT-PCR reads, gives a single entry per CDR3 protein. The sample has around 760,000 distinct CDR3 sequences, around 13% seen once; the top ten hold 6.5% to 8.5%. This clonotype was counted between two and nine times. Its antigen remains unidentified. V is TRBV2 and J is TRBJ1-1; D is perhaps TRBD1 (6 bases). This sample comprised PBMCs from blood, obtained around 14 days before vaccination. The sequence was obtained from a man in his forties or fifties who received an inactivated influenza vaccine. The CDR3 sequence is CASSAGAMGTEAFF. CDR3 coding DNA: TGTGCCAGCAGTGCGGGGGCGATGGGAACTGAAGCTTTCTTT.